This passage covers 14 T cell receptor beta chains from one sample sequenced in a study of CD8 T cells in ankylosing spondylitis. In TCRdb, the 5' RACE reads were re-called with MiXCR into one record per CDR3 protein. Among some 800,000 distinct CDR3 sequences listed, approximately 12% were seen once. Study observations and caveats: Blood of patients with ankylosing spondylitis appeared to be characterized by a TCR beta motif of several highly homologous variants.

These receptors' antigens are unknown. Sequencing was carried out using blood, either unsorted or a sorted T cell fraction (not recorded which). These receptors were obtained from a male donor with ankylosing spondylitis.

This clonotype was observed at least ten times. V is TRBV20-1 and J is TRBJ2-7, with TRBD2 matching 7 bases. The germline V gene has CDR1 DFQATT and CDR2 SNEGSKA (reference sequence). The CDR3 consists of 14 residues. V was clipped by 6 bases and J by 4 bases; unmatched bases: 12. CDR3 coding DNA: TGCAGTGCGGAACGTCCGGGAGGCGGGTACGAGCAGTACTTC. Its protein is CSAERPGGGYEQYF.

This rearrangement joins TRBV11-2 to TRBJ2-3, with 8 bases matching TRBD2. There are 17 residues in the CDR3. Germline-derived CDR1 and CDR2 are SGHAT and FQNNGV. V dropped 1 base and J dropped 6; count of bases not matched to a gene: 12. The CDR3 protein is CASSLAWGLVGIDTQYF. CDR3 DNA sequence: TGTGCCAGCAGCTTAGCCTGGGGACTAGTGGGCATTGATACGCAGTATTTT.

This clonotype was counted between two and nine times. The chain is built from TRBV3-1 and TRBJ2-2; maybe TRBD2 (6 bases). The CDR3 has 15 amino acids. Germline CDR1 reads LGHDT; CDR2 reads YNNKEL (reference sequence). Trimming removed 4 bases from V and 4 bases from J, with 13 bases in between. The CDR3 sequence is CASSPRDLLTGELFF. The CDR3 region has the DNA TGTGCCAGCAGCCCGCGGGACTTGCTCACCGGGGAGCTGTTTTTT.

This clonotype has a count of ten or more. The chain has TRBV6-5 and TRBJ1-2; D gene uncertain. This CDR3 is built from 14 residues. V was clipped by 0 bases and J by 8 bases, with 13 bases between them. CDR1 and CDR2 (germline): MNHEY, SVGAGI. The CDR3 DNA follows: TGTGCCAGCAGTTACTCAGGGCGGCGCACGGGCTACACCTTC. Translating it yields CASSYSGRRTGYTF.

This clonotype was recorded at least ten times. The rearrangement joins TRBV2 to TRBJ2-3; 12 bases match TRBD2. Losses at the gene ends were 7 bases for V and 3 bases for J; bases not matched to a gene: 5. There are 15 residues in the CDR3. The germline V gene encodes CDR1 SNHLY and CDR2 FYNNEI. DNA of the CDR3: TGTGCCAGCAACCCTAGCGGGAGGGCAACAGATACGCAGTATTTT. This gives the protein CASNPSGRATDTQYF.

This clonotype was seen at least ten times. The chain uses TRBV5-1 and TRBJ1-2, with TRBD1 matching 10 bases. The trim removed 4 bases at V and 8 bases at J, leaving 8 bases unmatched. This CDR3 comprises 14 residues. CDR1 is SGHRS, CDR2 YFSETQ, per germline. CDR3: CASSPGQGYGGYTF. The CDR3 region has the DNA TGCGCCAGCAGCCCGGGACAGGGGTATGGAGGCTACACCTTC.

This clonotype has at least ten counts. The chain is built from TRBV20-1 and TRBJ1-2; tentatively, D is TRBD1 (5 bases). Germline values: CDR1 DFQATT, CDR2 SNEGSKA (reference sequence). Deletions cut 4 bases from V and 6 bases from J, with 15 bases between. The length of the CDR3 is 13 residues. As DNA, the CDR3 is TGCAGTGCTATAGACCGGGGGGTCGATGGCTACACCTTC. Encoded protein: CSAIDRGVDGYTF.

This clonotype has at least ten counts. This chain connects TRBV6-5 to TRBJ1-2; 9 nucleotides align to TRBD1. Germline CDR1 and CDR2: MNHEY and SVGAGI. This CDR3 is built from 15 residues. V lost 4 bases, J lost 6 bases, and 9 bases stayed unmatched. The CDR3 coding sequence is TGTGCCAGCAGTTCGGGACAGGGTGAGAAGGATGGCTACACCTTC. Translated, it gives CASSSGQGEKDGYTF.

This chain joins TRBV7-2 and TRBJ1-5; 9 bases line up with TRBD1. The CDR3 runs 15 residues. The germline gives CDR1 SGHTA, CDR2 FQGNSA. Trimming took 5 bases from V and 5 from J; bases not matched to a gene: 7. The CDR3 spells CASSKGDRADQPQHF. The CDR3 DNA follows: TGTGCCAGCAGCAAGGGGGACAGGGCGGATCAGCCCCAGCATTTT.

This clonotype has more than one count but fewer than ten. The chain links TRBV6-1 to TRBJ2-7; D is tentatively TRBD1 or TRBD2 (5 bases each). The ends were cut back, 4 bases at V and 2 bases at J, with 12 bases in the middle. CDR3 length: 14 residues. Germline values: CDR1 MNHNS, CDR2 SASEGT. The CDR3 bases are TGTGCCAGCAGTGTATTGGGACCACCCTACGAGCAGTACTTC. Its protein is CASSVLGPPYEQYF.

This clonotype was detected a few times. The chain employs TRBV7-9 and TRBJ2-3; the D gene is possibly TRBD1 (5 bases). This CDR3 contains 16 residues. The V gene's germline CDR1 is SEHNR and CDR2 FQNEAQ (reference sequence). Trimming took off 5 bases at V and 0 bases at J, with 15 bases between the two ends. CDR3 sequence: CASSLRPSGSTDTQYF. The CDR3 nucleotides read TGTGCCAGCAGCCTCCGTCCCTCAGGGAGCACAGATACGCAGTATTTT.

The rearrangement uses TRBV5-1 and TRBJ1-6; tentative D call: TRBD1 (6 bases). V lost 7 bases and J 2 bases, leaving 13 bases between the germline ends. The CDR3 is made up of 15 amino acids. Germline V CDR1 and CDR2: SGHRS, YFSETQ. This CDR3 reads CASRPGDTYNSPLHF. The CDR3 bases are TGCGCCAGCCGTCCGGGGGACACCTATAATTCACCCCTCCACTTT.

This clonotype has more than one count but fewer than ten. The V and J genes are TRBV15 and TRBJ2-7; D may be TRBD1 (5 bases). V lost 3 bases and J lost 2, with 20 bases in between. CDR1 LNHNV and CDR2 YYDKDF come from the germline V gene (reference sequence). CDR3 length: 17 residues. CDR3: CATSRELIGLRAYEQYF. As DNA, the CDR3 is TGTGCCACCAGCAGGGAGCTCATCGGCCTCAGGGCCTACGAGCAGTACTTC.

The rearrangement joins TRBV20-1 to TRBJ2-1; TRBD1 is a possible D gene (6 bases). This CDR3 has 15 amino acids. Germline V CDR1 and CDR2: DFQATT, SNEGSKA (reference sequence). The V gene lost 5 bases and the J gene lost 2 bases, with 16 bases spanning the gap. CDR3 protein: CSAAQGIGAYNEQFF. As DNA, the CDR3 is TGCAGTGCTGCTCAGGGGATAGGGGCCTACAATGAGCAGTTCTTC.